This is a list of T cell receptor beta chains from one sample in a study of control samples from healthy donors and cancer patients. Produced via immunoSEQ multiplex PCR; TCRdb's table is partial and in-frame only. The table lists just over 150,000 clones, more than 85% of them singletons. Sequencing was performed on blood. Receptors were obtained from a man in his fifties in good health. CDR3s include the opening cysteine and the closing phenylalanine or tryptophan. D genes are given only for firm matches. Clone size is stated in some rows and not others, as once, few, many or a class when expanded.

TRBD2 TRBJ2-1 . TRBV18 15 TGTGCCAGCTCACAGAGCGGGAGCTCTTACAATGAGCAGTTCTTC CASSQSGSSYNEQFF
. TRBJ2-5 . TRBV19 16 TGTGCCAGTAGTTCCCGACAGGGACTATTGGGAGAGACCCAGTACTTC CASSSRQGLLGETQYF
. TRBJ2-7 . TRBV11-2 15 TGTGCCAGCAGCTTAGGAGGGGTCTCCTCCTACGAGCAGTACTTC CASSLGGVSSYEQYF
TRBD1 TRBJ1-1 . TRBV28 16 TGTGCCAGCAGACCCGGGACAGGGAGACGCTACACTGAAGCTTTCTTT CASRPGTGRRYTEAFF
. TRBJ1-5 . TRBV27 15 TGTGCCAGCAGCCCTCGGGGCAGGCTCAATCAGCCCCAGCATTTT CASSPRGRLNQPQHF
TRBD2 TRBJ2-5 . TRBV5-1 15 TGCGCCAGCAGCAAGACTAGCGGGGGCCAAGAGACCCAGTACTTC CASSKTSGGQETQYF
. TRBJ1-5 once TRBV10-3 14 TGTGCCATCAGCGTTACAGGTAGCAATCAGCCCCAGCATTTT CAISVTGSNQPQHF
TRBD1 TRBJ1-5 . TRBV6-1 18 TGTGCCAGCAGTGAGACAGGGTCTCGTTTCGGGGGCAATCAGCCCCAGCATTTT CASSETGSRFGGNQPQHF
. TRBJ2-5 . TRBV19 13 TGTGCCAGTAGGCAACGGCGGTCGGAGACCCAGTACTTC CASRQRRSETQYF
. TRBJ1-2 . TRBV6-4 15 TGTGCCAGCAGTGACTCGCCTGGGGGGATCTATGGCTACACCTTC CASSDSPGGIYGYTF
. TRBJ2-4 few TRBV28 14 TGTGCCAGCAGTAAGGGATCCGCCAAAAACATTCAGTACTTC CASSKGSAKNIQYF
TRBD2 TRBJ2-7 . TRBV29-1 13 TGCAGCGTTCCCGGGACTAGGGGGGAAGAGCAGTACTTC CSVPGTRGEEQYF
. TRBJ1-1 . TRBV6-4 15 TGTGCCAGCAGTGACCTCGGGGCGGTCTCATCGGAAGCTTTCTTT CASSDLGAVSSEAFF
. TRBJ1-2 . TRBV5-1 15 TGCGCCAGCAGCCCGGGGCCGCCCTACTCTGATGGCTACACCTTC CASSPGPPYSDGYTF
. TRBJ2-1 . TRBV5-1 16 TGCGCCAGCAGACAAGCCGGGACTGGAAGCTACAATGAGCAGTTCTTC CASRQAGTGSYNEQFF
. TRBJ2-2 . TRBV7-7 17 TGTGCTAGCAGCCCCTGGCCTAAGGGACCCAACACCGGGGAGCTGTTTTTT CASSPWPKGPNTGELFF
. TRBJ1-4 . TRBV28 13 TGTGCCAGTGGGGGGGGCGCTAATGAAAAACTGTTTTTT CASGGGANEKLFF
. TRBJ1-6 . TRBV7-9 12 TGTGCCAGCGGGGAATATAATTCACCCCTCCACTTT CASGEYNSPLHF
. TRBJ2-1 once TRBV11-3 15 TGTGCCAGCAGCTCTGGCCTTTTCTCCTACAATGAGCAGTTCTTC CASSSGLFSYNEQFF
. TRBJ1-2 . TRBV3-1/TRBV3-2 12 TGTGCCAGCAGCCAAGGTTCAGTTGGCTACACCTTC CASSQGSVGYTF
TRBD1 TRBJ2-3 . TRBV6-1 16 TGTGCCAGCAGTGGATGGACAGGGGAGGGCACAGATACGCAGTATTTT CASSGWTGEGTDTQYF
TRBD2 TRBJ2-1 . TRBV7-8 19 TGTGCCAGCAGCTTAGCCCCTCTCTTGGCGGGAGGGTTATACAATGAGCAGTTCTTC CASSLAPLLAGGLYNEQFF
. TRBJ2-1 . TRBV28 11 TGTGCCAGCAGCGAGCGGAATGAGCAGTTCTTC CASSERNEQFF
TRBD1 TRBJ1-3 . TRBV29-1 14 TGCAGCGTGACCCTGACAGGGGCTGGAAACACCATATATTTT CSVTLTGAGNTIYF
TRBD1 TRBJ1-5 few TRBV29-1 13 TGCAGCGTAGCCGGGACAGCGAATCAGCCCCAGCATTTT CSVAGTANQPQHF
. TRBJ1-1 . TRBV5-1 15 TGCGCCAGCAGCCCCGGCGGGGGGCAGGACACTGAAGCTTTCTTT CASSPGGGQDTEAFF
TRBD2 TRBJ2-5 . TRBV4-2 18 TGTGCCAGCAGCCCCCGGTTAGCGGGCACTCAATTACAAGAGACCCAGTACTTC CASSPRLAGTQLQETQYF
. TRBJ1-2 . TRBV20-1 11 TGCAGTGCTAGAGCAGGGTTCGGCTACACCTTC CSARAGFGYTF
. TRBJ2-4 . TRBV28 15 TGTGCCAGCAGCTACAGGGGACTAGATAAAAACATTCAGTACTTC CASSYRGLDKNIQYF
. TRBJ2-1 . TRBV12-1 15 TGTGCCAGCAGCTTTGTGAGGAGCTCCTACAATGAGCAGTTCTTC CASSFVRSSYNEQFF
TRBD1 TRBJ1-1 . TRBV6-2/TRBV6-3 15 TGTGCCAGCAGTTCCGGAGGACAGGGAAAAGGAAAAGCTTTCTTT CASSSGGQGKGKAFF
. TRBJ2-2 . TRBV24-1 14 TGTGCCACCAGTGATCACCCCCCAATCGGGGAGCTGTTTTTT CATSDHPPIGELFF
TRBD2 TRBJ2-7 . TRBV18 14 TGTGCCAGCTCACCACCGGGACTAGCCACAGAGCAGTACTTC CASSPPGLATEQYF
TRBD1 TRBJ1-1 once TRBV28 11 TGTGCCAGCAGTTCGGACAGGGAAGCTTTCTTT CASSSDREAFF
TRBD2 TRBJ2-1 . TRBV30 15 TGTGCCTGGAGTGCGGGACTAGCGGGAGAGATGGAGCAGTTCTTC CAWSAGLAGEMEQFF
. TRBJ2-2 once TRBV14 16 TGTGCCAGCAGCCAAGATCAGCTAGCCTCGGGCGGGGAGCTGTTTTTT CASSQDQLASGGELFF